What follows is one T cell receptor beta chain and its context. The antigen is not known. These data come from a study of cytomegalovirus exposure and HLA in healthy donors. General study points: Later on, analysis showed that most CMV-associated TCR beta chains appeared to be HLA-restricted. Among TCR sequences, most were rare, though some public TCRs appeared in many donors.

60 Vbeta and 13 Jbeta primers were used in PCR. TCRdb's table, derived via immunoSEQ multiplex PCR, lists solely in-frame clones and lacks some. The sample comprises approximately 150,000 clones, 55% to 80% of which are singletons, and 4.5% rests with the top ten. V lost 0 bases and J lost 2, with 7 bases in between. Germline assignment: CDR1 KGHSY and CDR2 FQNENV. The CDR3 length is 14 residues. The gene calls are TRBV16 and TRBJ1-2; TRBD1 might be the D (5 bases). This clonotype originated in a woman between 18 and 29 years old in good health and CMV-seropositive. The sequenced sample was PBMCs. CDR3 sequence (DNA): TGTGCCAGCAGCCAATCGCGGGGGAACTATGGCTACACCTTC. Its translation is CASSQSRGNYGYTF.